These 3 T cell receptor beta chains were all obtained from the same sample, sequenced in a study of T cells in Graves' hyperthyroidism and ophthalmopathy. From RNA transcripts, TCR beta CDR3 regions were amplified. The primer set for the first-round RT-PCR of the TCR CDR3 was HTBI. TCRdb recomputed calls from the multiplex PCR reads with MiXCR, one row per CDR3 protein. The data contain roughly 170,000 distinct CDR3 sequences, 15% to 20% of them singletons. The sample taken for sequencing was blood. The receptors were gathered from a woman aged 45-59 years with Graves' hyperthyroidism.

This clonotype was counted ten times or more. The chain joins TRBV20-1 to TRBJ1-2; D uncertain. The CDR3 is 13 residues long. Germline CDR1 is DFQATT and CDR2 is SNEGSKA (reference sequence). V was clipped by 1 base and J by 4 bases, with 10 bases between them. The CDR3 nucleotides read TGCAGTGCTAGAGTACATCGGGGCTATGGCTACACCTTC. It is translated as CSARVHRGYGYTF.

The V call is TRBV10-3, the J call TRBJ1-2; 7 bases agree with TRBD1. CDR3 length: 12 amino acids. Germline V gene sequence: CDR1 ENHRY, CDR2 SYGVKD. J gave up 8 bases and V 4 bases, and 4 bases lay outside the gene matches. The CDR3 nucleotides read TGTGCCATCAGTGGGTACAGGGGCGGCTACACCTTC. Protein product: CAISGYRGGYTF.

This clonotype showed up many times. The V gene is TRBV4-2, the J gene TRBJ2-2; tentatively, D is TRBD1 (6 bases). Trimming left V 3 bases short and J 6 bases short, with 14 bases between. The germline V gene encodes CDR1 LGHNA and CDR2 YNFKEQ. This CDR3 spans 15 amino acids. CDR3 DNA: TGTGCCAGCAGCCAGGGGGCCCAAAAGGCCGGGGAGCTGTTTTTT. Translation gives CASSQGAQKAGELFF.